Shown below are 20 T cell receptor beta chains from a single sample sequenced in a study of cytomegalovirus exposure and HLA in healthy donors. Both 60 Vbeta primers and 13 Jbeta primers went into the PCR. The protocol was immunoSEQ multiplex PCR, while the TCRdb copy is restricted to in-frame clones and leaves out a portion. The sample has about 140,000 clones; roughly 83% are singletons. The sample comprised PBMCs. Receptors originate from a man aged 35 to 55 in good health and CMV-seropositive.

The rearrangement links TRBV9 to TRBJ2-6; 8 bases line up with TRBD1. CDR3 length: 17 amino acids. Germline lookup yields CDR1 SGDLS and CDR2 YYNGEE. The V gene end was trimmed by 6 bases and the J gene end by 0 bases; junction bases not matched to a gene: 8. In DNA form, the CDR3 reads TGTGCCAGCAACGACCGGGACAGGAGCTCTGGGGCCAACGTCCTGACTTTC. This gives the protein CASNDRDRSSGANVLTF. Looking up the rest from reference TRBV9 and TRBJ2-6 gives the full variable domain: DSGVTQTPKHLITATGQRVTLRCSPRSGDLSVYWYQQSLDQGLQFLIQYYNGEERAKGNILERFSAQQFPDLHSELNLSSLELGDSALYFCASNDRDRSSGANVLTFGAGSRLTVL.

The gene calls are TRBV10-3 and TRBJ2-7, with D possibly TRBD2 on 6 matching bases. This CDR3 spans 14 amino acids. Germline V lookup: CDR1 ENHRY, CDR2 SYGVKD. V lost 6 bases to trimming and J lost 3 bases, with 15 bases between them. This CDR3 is CAIRRDSQVYEQYF. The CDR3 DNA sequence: TGTGCCATCAGACGGGACTCGCAGGTCTACGAGCAGTACTTC.

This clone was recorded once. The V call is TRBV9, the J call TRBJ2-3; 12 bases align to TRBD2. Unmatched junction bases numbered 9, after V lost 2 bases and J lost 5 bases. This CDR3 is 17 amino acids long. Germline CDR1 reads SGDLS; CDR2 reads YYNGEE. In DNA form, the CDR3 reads TGTGCCAGCAGCGTGGCCGGAACTAGCGGGGGGATAGATACGCAGTATTTT. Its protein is CASSVAGTSGGIDTQYF.

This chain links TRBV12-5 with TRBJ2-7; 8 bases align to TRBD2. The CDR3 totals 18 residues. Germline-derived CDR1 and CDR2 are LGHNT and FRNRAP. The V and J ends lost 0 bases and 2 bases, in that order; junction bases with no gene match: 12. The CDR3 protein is CASGLVRPGGLWAYEQYF. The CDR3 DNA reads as TGTGCTAGTGGTTTGGTACGGCCGGGGGGGCTCTGGGCCTACGAGCAGTACTTC. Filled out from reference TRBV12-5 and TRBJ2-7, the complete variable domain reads DARVTQTPRHKVTEMGQEVTMRCQPILGHNTVFWYRQTMMQGLELLAYFRNRAPLDDSGMPKDRFSAEMPDATLATLKIQPSEPRDSAVYFCASGLVRPGGLWAYEQYFGPGTRLTVT.

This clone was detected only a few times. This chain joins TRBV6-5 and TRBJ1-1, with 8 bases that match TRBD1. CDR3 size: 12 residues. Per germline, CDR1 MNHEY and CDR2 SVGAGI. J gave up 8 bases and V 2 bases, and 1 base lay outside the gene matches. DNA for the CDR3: TGTGCCAGCAGTTACGGACAGGGCGAAGCTTTCTTT. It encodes CASSYGQGEAFF.

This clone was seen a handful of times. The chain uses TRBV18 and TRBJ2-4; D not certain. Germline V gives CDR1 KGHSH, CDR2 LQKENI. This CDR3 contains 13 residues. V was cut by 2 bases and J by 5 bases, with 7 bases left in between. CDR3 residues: CASSPGLENIQYF. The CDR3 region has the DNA TGTGCCAGCTCACCAGGGCTGGAAAACATTCAGTACTTC.

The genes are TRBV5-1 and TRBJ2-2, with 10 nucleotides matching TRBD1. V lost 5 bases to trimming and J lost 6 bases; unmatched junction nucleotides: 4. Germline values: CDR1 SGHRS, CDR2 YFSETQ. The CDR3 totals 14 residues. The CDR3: CASSMDRGAGELFF. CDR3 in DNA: TGCGCCAGCAGTATGGACAGGGGGGCCGGGGAGCTGTTTTTT.

CDR3 DNA sequence: TGTGCCAGCAGTTACCGGACAGGGTTCGATGGCTACACCTTC. Translated, it gives CASSYRTGFDGYTF. This chain links TRBV6-5 with TRBJ1-2; TRBD1 matches 8 bases. V was clipped by 2 bases and J by 6 bases; unmatched bases: 5. The CDR3 has 14 residues. Germline values: CDR1 MNHEY, CDR2 SVGAGI.

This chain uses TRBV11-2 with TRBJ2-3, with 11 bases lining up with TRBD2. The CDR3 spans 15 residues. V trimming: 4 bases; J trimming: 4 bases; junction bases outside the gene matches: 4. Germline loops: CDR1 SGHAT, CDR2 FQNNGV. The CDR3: CASSWGTSGPDTQYF. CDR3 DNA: TGTGCCAGCAGCTGGGGGACTAGCGGACCAGATACGCAGTATTTT. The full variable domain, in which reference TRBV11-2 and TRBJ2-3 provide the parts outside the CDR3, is EAGVAQSPRYKIIEKRQSVAFWCNPISGHATLYWYQQILGQGPKLLIQFQNNGVVDDSQLPKDRFSAERLKGVDSTLKIQPAKLEDSAVYLCASSWGTSGPDTQYFGPGTRLTVL.

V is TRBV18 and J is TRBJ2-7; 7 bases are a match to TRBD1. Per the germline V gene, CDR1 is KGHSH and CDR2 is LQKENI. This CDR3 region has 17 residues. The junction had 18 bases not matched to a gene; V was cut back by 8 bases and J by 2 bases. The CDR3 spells CASRGSGYGTAAYEQYF. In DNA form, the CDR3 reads TGTGCCAGCCGAGGGTCGGGGTATGGGACAGCCGCCTACGAGCAGTACTTC.

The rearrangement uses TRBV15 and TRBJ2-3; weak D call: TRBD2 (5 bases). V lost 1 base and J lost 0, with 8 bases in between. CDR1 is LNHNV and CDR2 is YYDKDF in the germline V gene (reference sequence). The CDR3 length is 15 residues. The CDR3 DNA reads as TGTGCCACCAGCAGAGCGGGAATTAGCACAGATACGCAGTATTTT. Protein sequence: CATSRAGISTDTQYF.

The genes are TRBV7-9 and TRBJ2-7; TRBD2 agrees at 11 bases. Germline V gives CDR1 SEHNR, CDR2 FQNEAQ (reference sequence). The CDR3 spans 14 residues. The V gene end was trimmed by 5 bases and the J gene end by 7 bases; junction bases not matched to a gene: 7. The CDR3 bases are TGTGCCAGCAGCCCTAGCGGGAGGTCAGGGGAGCAGTACTTC. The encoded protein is CASSPSGRSGEQYF.

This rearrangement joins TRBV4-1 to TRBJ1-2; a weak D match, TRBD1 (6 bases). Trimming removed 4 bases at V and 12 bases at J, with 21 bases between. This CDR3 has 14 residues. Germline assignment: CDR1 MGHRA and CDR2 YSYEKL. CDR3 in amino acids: CASSPPGHPQRNTF. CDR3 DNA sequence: TGCGCCAGCAGCCCCCCGGGACATCCTCAACGTAACACCTTC.

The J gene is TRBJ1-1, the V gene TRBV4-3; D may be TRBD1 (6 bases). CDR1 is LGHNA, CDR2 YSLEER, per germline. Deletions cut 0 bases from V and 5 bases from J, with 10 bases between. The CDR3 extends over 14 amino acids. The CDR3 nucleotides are TGCGCCAGCAGCCAAGATAGGGGGTGGACTGAAGCTTTCTTT. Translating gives CASSQDRGWTEAFF.

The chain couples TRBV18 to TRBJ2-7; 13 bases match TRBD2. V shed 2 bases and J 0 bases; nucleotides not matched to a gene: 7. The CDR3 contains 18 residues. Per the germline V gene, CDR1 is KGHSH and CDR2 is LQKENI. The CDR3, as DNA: TGTGCCAGCTCACCAACCGGGACTAGCGGGGCTTACTCCTACGAGCAGTACTTC. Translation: CASSPTGTSGAYSYEQYF.

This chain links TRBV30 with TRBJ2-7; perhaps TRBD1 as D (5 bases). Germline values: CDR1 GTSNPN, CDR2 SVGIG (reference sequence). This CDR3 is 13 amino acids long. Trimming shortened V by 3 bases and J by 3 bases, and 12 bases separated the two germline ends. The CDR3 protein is CAWSVSQVYEQYF. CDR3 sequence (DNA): TGTGCCTGGAGCGTATCACAGGTCTACGAGCAGTACTTC.

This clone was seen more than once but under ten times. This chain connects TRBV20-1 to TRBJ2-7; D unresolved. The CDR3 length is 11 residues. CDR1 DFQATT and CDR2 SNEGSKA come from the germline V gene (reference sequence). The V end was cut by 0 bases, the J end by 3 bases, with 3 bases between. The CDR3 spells CSAREYYEQYF. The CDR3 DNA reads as TGCAGTGCTAGAGAGTACTACGAGCAGTACTTC.

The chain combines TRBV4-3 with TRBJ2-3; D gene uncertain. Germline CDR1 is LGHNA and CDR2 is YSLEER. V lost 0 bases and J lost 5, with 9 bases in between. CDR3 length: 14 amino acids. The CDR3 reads CASSQDPPLDTQYF. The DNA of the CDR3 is TGCGCCAGCAGCCAAGATCCCCCACTAGATACGCAGTATTTT.

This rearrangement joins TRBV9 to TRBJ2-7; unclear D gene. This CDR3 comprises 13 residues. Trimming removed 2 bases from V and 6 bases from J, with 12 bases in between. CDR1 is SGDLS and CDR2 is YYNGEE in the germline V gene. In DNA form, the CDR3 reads TGTGCCAGCAGCGTTCGGGTGAATGGCGAGCAGTACTTC. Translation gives CASSVRVNGEQYF.

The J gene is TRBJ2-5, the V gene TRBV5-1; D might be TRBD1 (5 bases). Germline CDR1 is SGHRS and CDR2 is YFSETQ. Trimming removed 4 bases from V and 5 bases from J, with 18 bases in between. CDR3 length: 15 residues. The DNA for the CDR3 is TGCGCCAGCAGCCCAGCCGGACACGATAGGGAGACCCAGTACTTC. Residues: CASSPAGHDRETQYF.